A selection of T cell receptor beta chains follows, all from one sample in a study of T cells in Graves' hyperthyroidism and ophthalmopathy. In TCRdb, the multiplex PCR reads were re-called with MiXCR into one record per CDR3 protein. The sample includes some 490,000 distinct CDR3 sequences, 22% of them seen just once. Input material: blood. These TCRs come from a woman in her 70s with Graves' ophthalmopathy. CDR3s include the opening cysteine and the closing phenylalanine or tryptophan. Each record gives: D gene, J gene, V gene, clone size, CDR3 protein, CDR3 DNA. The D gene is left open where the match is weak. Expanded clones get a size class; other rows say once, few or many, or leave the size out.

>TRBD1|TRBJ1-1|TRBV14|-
CASSQETGPWKNTEAFF
TGTGCCAGCAGCCAAGAGACAGGGCCCTGGAAGAACACTGAAGCTTTCTTT
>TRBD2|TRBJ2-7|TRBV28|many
CASSRPGLATEQYF
TGTGCCAGCAGCAGACCGGGACTAGCGACCGAGCAGTACTTC
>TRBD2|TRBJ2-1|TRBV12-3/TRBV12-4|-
CASSLGTSGKAQFF
TGTGCCAGCAGTCTCGGGACTAGCGGGAAGGCGCAGTTCTTC
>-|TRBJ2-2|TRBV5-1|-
CASSLVQSANTGELFF
TGCGCCAGCAGCTTGGTACAGAGCGCGAACACCGGGGAGCTGTTTTTT
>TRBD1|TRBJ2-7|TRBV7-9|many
CASSTRYRGQSYEQYF
TGTGCCAGCAGCACCCGGTACAGGGGCCAGTCCTACGAGCAGTACTTC
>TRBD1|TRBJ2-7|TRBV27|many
CASSSTGSGEQYF
TGTGCCAGCAGTTCGACAGGGTCGGGCGAGCAGTACTTC
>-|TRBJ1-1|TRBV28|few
CASSSLRGREAFF
TGTGCCAGCAGTTCTCTGCGGGGCAGGGAAGCTTTCTTT
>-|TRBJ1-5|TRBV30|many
CAWSVRGNQPQHF
TGTGCCTGGAGTGTAAGGGGAAATCAGCCCCAGCATTTT
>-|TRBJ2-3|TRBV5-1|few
CASSDVSSTDTQYF
TGCGCCAGCAGCGACGTCTCTAGCACAGATACGCAGTATTTT
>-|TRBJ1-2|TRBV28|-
CASSSGQTTTNYGYTF
TGTGCCAGCAGTTCCGGACAGACTACCACTAACTATGGCTACACCTTC
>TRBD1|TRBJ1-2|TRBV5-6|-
CASRSRQGSGYTF
TGTGCCAGCAGATCCCGACAGGGCAGTGGCTACACCTTC
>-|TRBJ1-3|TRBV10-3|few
CATLEGLSSGNTIYF
TGTGCCACACTAGAAGGGCTCAGCTCTGGAAACACCATATATTTT
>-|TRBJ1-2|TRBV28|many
CASSSPGFRDNYGYTF
TGTGCCAGCAGTTCCCCAGGGTTTAGAGATAACTATGGCTACACCTTC
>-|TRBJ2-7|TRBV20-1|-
CSAADGKSYEQYF
TGCAGTGCTGCCGACGGCAAGTCCTACGAGCAGTACTTC
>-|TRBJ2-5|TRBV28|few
CASSTPGQETQYF
TGTGCCAGCAGTACCCCGGGGCAAGAGACCCAGTACTTC
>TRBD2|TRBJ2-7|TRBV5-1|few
CASSLRVGAGDLYEQYF
TGCGCCAGCAGCTTGAGGGTCGGGGCGGGAGATCTTTACGAGCAGTACTTC
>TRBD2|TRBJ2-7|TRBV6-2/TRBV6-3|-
CASSRLSSGLYEQYF
TGTGCCAGCAGTCGACTTTCTAGCGGGTTGTACGAGCAGTACTTC
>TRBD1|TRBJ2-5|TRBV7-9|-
CASSMAGGGETQYF
TGTGCCAGCAGCATGGCAGGGGGCGGGGAGACCCAGTACTTC
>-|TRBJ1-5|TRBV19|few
CASSITGIVASDSNQPQHF
TGTGCCAGTAGTATAACGGGAATTGTGGCATCTGATAGCAATCAGCCCCAGCATTTT
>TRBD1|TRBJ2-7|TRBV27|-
CASSFRQAPGTGGGEQYF
TGTGCCAGCAGTTTTCGGCAGGCCCCCGGGACAGGGGGGGGCGAGCAGTACTTC
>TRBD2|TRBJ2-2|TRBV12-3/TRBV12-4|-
CACRQTAGDTGELFF
TGTGCCTGCAGGCAAACTGCGGGAGACACCGGGGAGCTGTTTTTT
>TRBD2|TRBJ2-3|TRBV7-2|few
CASSFSSSGSSADTQYF
TGTGCCAGCAGCTTTAGTTCTAGCGGGAGCTCGGCAGATACGCAGTATTTT
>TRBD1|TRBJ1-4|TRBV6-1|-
CASRGQVEKLFF
TGTGCCAGCAGAGGACAGGTGGAAAAACTGTTTTTT
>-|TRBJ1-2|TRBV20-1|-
CSAPQKDGYTF
TGCAGTGCTCCACAAAAGGATGGCTACACCTTC
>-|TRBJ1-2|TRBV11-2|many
CASSSRLRDGYTF
TGTGCCAGCAGCTCGCGTCTCAGGGATGGCTACACCTTC
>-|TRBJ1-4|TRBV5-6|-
CASSLRGYEKLFF
TGTGCCAGCAGCTTACGGGGTTATGAAAAACTGTTTTTT
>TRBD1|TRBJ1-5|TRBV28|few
CASRSSGGGNQPQHF
TGTGCCAGCAGGTCCTCAGGGGGTGGCAATCAGCCCCAGCATTTT
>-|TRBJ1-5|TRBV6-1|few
CAGAAGIYSNQPQHF
TGTGCCGGCGCAGCAGGGATATATAGCAATCAGCCCCAGCATTTT
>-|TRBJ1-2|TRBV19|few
CASTDNNYGYTF
TGTGCCAGTACCGACAATAACTATGGCTACACCTTC
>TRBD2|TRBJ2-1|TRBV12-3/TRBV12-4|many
CASRPLTASGKFEQFF
TGTGCCAGCAGACCCCTTACGGCTAGCGGGAAATTTGAGCAGTTCTTC
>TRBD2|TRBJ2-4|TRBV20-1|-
CSARDWDGAGGPINIQYF
TGCAGTGCTAGAGATTGGGATGGAGCGGGAGGGCCTATCAACATTCAGTACTTC
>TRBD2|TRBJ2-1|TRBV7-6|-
CASTKGTSGISNEQFF
TGTGCCAGCACCAAAGGGACTAGCGGAATCTCCAATGAGCAGTTCTTC
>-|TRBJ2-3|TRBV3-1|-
CASSQPPRQYF
TGTGCCAGCAGCCAGCCCCCGAGGCAGTATTTT
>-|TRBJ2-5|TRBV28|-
CASSNGDTPETQYF
TGTGCCAGCAGTAATGGGGACACTCCTGAGACCCAGTACTTC
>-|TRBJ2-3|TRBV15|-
CATSGGFSGSTDTQYF
TGTGCCACCAGCGGTGGCTTCAGCGGGAGCACAGATACGCAGTATTTT
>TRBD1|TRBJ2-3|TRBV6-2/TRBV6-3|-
CASSRGQGADTDTQYF
TGTGCCAGCAGTAGGGGGCAGGGAGCTGACACAGATACGCAGTATTTT
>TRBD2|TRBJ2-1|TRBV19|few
CASRAGLSSYNEQFF
TGTGCCAGTAGAGCGGGACTGAGCTCCTACAATGAGCAGTTCTTC
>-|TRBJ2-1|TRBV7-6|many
CASSFQSIGNEQFF
TGTGCCAGCAGCTTCCAGTCAATCGGCAATGAGCAGTTCTTC
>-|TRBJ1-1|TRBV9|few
CASSEGPDAEAFF
TGTGCCAGCAGCGAGGGGCCGGATGCTGAAGCTTTCTTT
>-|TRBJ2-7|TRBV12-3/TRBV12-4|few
CASSSIHEQYF
TGTGCCAGCAGTTCGATTCACGAGCAGTACTTC
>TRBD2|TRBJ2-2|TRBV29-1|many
CSVASGTGELFF
TGCAGCGTTGCTAGCGGCACCGGGGAGCTGTTTTTT
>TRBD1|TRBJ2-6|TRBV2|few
CASSERTGRLSGANVLTF
TGTGCCAGCAGTGAAAGGACAGGGCGTCTCTCTGGGGCCAACGTCCTGACTTTC
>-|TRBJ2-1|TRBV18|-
CASPTGLVRFF
TGTGCCAGCCCAACAGGGCTAGTTCGGTTCTTC
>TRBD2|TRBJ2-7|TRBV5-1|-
CASSSGGLAGLSYEQYF
TGCGCCAGCAGCTCCGGAGGACTAGCGGGACTCTCCTACGAGCAGTACTTC
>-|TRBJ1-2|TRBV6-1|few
CASSYGDSRNYGYTF
TGTGCCAGCAGTTATGGCGACAGTAGAAACTATGGCTACACCTTC
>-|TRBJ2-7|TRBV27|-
CASSFQPYYEQYF
TGTGCCAGCAGTTTTCAGCCGTACTACGAGCAGTACTTC
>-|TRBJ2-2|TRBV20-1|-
CSASEGLTGELFF
TGCAGTGCGTCCGAAGGTTTGACCGGGGAGCTGTTTTTT
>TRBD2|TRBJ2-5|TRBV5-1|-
CASSLGLAGGGETQYF
TGCGCCAGCAGCTTGGGACTAGCGGGAGGCGGGGAGACCCAGTACTTC
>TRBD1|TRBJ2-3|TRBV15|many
CATSRDRGIADTQYF
TGTGCCACCAGCAGAGACAGGGGGATCGCAGATACGCAGTATTTT
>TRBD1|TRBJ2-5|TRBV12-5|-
CASGLVGQGPRVPETQYF
TGTGCTAGTGGTTTGGTAGGACAGGGGCCCCGTGTCCCAGAGACCCAGTACTTC
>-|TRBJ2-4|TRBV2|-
CASSEINRGGIQYF
TGTGCCAGCAGCGAAATTAACAGGGGGGGCATTCAGTACTTC
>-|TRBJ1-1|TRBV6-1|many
CASSPRSRTEAFF
TGTGCCAGCAGTCCCCGGAGCCGGACTGAAGCTTTCTTT